This record concerns one T cell receptor beta chain sequence. This sample is part of a study of blood T cell repertoires in COVID-19. About the study: The United States, Italy and Spain supplied acute and convalescent COVID-19 samples.

Per the original data handling: Amplification from reference gene primers served as the basis for estimated nucleated cell counts. Data came from immunoSEQ multiplex PCR; TCRdb stores just in-frame clones and leaves some out. V, J and clone size are taken as reported in that table, and D and trimming were inferred from the DNA itself. The sample has 200,000 or so clones, roughly four fifths seen once. Germline values: CDR1 SGHRS, CDR2 YFSETQ. Trimming stripped 0 bases from V and 5 bases from J, with 14 bases between. This CDR3 has 15 amino acids. This receptor was identified in a woman aged 55-70 years with acute or convalescent COVID-19. The sequenced sample consisted of peripheral blood. J is TRBJ2-5 and V is TRBV5-1; tentative D call: TRBD2 (6 bases). The CDR3 bases are TGCGCCAGCAGCTTGGCGACGGCGGGGTTTGAGACCCAGTACTTC. It codes for CASSLATAGFETQYF.